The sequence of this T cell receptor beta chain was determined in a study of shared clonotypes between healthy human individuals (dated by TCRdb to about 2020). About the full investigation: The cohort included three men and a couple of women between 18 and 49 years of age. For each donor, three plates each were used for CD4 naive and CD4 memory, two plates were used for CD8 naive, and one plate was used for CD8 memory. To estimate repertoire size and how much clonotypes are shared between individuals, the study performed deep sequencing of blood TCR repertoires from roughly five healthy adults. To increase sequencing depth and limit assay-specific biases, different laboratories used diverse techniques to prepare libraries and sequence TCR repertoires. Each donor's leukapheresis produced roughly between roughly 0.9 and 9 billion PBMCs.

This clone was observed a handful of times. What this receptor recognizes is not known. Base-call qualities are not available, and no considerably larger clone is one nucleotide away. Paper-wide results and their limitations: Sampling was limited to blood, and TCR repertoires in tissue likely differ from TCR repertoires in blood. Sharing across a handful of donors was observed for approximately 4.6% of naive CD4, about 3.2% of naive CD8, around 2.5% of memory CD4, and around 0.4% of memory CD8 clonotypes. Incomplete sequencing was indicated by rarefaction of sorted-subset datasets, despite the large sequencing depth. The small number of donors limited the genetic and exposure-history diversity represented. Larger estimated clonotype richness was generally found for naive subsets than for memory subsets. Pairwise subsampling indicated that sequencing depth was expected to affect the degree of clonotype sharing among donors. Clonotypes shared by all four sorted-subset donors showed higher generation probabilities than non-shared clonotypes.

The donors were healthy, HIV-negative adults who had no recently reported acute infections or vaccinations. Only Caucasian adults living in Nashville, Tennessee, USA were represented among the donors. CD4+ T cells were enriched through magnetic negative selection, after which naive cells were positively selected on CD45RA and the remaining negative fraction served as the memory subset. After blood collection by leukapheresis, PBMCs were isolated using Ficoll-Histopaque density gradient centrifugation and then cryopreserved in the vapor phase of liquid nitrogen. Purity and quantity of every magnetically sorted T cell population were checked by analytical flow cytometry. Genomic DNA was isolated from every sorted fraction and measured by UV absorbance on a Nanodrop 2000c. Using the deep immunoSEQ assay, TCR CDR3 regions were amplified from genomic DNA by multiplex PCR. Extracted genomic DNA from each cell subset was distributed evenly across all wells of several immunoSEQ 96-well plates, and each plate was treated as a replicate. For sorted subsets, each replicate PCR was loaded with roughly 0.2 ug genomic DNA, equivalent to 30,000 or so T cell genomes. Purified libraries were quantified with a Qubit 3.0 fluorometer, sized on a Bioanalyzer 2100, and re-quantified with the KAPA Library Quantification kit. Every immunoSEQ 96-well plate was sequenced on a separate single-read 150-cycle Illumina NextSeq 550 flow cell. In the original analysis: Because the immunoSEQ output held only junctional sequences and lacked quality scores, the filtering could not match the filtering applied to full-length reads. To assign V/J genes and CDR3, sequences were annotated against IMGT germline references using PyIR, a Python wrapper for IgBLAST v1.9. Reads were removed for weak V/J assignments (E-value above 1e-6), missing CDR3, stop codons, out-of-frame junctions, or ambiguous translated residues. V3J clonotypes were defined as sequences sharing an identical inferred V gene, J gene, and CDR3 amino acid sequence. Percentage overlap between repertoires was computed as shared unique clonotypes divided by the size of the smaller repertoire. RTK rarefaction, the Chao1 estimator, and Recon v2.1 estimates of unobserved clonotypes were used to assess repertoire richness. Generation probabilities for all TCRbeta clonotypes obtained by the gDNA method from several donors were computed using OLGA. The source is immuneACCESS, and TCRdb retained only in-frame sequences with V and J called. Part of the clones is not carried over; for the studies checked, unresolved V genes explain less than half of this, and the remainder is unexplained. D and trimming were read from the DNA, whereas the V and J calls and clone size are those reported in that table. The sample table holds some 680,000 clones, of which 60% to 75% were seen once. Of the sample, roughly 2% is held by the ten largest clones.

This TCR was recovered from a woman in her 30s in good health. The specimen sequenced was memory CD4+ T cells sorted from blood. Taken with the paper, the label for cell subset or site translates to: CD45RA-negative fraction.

The DNA sequence follows: TGTGCCAGCAGTAAAGGGGGCCCCTTAAACTATGGCTACACCTTC. Its translation reads: CASSKGGPLNYGYTF. The sequence is built from TRBV6-1 and TRBJ1-2, with 7 bases in between that match TRBD1. The cysteine opens and the phenylalanine closes a CDR3 of 15 amino acids. The DNA shown is the 45-base CDR3, in frame from base 1. V has 5 bases trimmed and J has 2 bases trimmed; junction bases matching no gene number 8. Per the germline V gene, MNHNS is the CDR1 and SASEGT is the CDR2.